This T cell receptor beta chain is from a study of OX40 agonist ivuxolimab in advanced cancers. This clone was recorded a few times. Data came from immunoSEQ multiplex PCR; TCRdb stores just in-frame clones and leaves some out. The repertoire holds approximately 74,000 clones, with over 75% as singletons. The CDR3 totals 12 residues. Germline CDR1 is SGHRS and CDR2 is YFSETQ. The V segment lost 2 bases and the J segment 5 bases; nucleotides outside the gene matches: 0. The J gene is TRBJ1-1, the V gene TRBV5-1, with 7 bases fitting TRBD1. The sample in question was CD4+ or CD8+ T cells sorted from blood, obtained in a trial of the OX40 agonist ivuxolimab. The sequence was collected from an adult with an advanced solid tumor such as melanoma, head and neck, liver or kidney cancer. CDR3 nucleotide sequence: TGCGCCAGCAGCTTCAGGGGGACTGAAGCTTTCTTT. Residues: CASSFRGTEAFF.